These 24 T cell receptor beta chains came from one sample sequenced in a study of blood T cell repertoires in COVID-19. The protocol was immunoSEQ multiplex PCR, while the TCRdb copy is restricted to in-frame clones and leaves out a portion. The profile shows more than 80,000 clones, more than 80% of them singletons. The sample consisted of peripheral blood. The receptor source for this set is an older woman with acute or convalescent COVID-19.

The chain links TRBV7-9 to TRBJ2-1; D remains ambiguous. V was clipped by 4 bases and J by 0 bases, with 16 bases between them. The CDR3 totals 17 residues. Germline CDR1 is SEHNR and CDR2 is FQNEAQ (reference sequence). This CDR3 is CASSSPPRGRSYNEQFF. CDR3 in DNA: TGTGCCAGCAGCTCCCCCCCTCGCGGTCGCTCCTACAATGAGCAGTTCTTC.

The sample holds one count of this clone. V gene TRBV9 combines with J gene TRBJ1-4; D may be TRBD1 (6 bases). The CDR3 spans 14 residues. Germline V gene sequence: CDR1 SGDLS, CDR2 YYNGEE. V gave up 3 bases and J gave up 7 bases, with 13 bases separating them. CDR3 nucleotide sequence: TGTGCCAGCAGCGAGGGACGAGGGGGTGAAAAACTGTTTTTT. The encoded protein is CASSEGRGGEKLFF.

The count of this clone is one. This chain connects TRBV6-6 to TRBJ1-2; 10 bases line up with TRBD1. V shed 6 bases, J shed 4 bases, and the junction held 11 bases outside the gene matches. Germline lookup yields CDR1 MNHNY and CDR2 SVGAGI (reference sequence). CDR3 length: 16 residues. The CDR3, as DNA: TGTGCCAGCAGCCCCCGGACAGGGGGGGAAATCTATGGCTACACCTTC. It yields the protein CASSPRTGGEIYGYTF.

The rearrangement links TRBV2 to TRBJ2-3, with 8 bases lining up with TRBD2. CDR1 SNHLY and CDR2 FYNNEI come from the germline V gene. Trimming removed 3 bases from V and 7 bases from J; junction bases left unmatched: 6. The CDR3 is made up of 14 amino acids. CDR3 in DNA: TGTGCCAGCAGTGAGGTAGCGGGGACTCATACGCAGTATTTT. It codes for CASSEVAGTHTQYF.

The rearrangement links TRBV28 to TRBJ2-3; 11 bases are a match to TRBD1. Germline V gene lookup returns CDR1 MDHEN and CDR2 SYDVKM. V was pared by 8 bases and J by 5 bases, with 6 bases of the junction left unmatched. This CDR3 is 14 amino acids long. The CDR3 DNA reads as TGTGCCAGCCTCCGGGACAGGGGGAGAGATACGCAGTATTTT. This translates into CASLRDRGRDTQYF.

This chain uses TRBV10-2 with TRBJ2-1, with 7 bases identical to TRBD1. Germline CDR1 is WSHSY and CDR2 is SAAADI. Losses at the gene ends were 6 bases for V and 2 bases for J; bases not matched to a gene: 7. There are 15 residues in the CDR3. The CDR3 loop is CASRLGGPPYNEQFF. CDR3 sequence (DNA): TGCGCCAGCAGGCTAGGGGGCCCTCCCTACAATGAGCAGTTCTTC.

The CDR3 DNA reads TGTGCCAGCAGTTCCCCCGGGACAGCGATGAACACTGAAGCTTTCTTT. Its protein is CASSSPGTAMNTEAFF. The chain combines TRBV28 with TRBJ1-1, with 7 bases lining up with TRBD1. In germline, CDR1 is MDHEN, CDR2 SYDVKM. The junction had 8 bases not matched to a gene; V was cut back by 4 bases and J by 0 bases. The CDR3 has 16 residues.

The gene calls are TRBV4-2 and TRBJ1-6; tentative D call: TRBD1 (6 bases). Germline CDR1 and CDR2: LGHNA and YNFKEQ. V lost 0 bases and J lost 6, with 9 bases in between. This CDR3 spans 15 amino acids. CDR3 sequence: CASSQEQGINSPLHF. The CDR3 DNA is TGTGCCAGCAGCCAAGAACAGGGAATTAATTCACCCCTCCACTTT.

This chain joins TRBV10-1 and TRBJ2-4, with D possibly matching TRBD1 (6 bases). Trimming removed 4 bases from V and 7 bases from J, with 11 bases in between. CDR1 is WNHNN, CDR2 SYGVQD, per germline (reference sequence). There are 13 residues in the CDR3. The CDR3 DNA is TGCGCCAGCAGTGCCCAGACAGGTAACATTCAGTACTTC. Its translation: CASSAQTGNIQYF.

This clone came up once. The V gene is TRBV6-5, the J gene TRBJ1-2; 7 bases match TRBD1. The CDR3 totals 13 residues. J gave up 2 bases and V 5 bases, and 2 bases lay outside the gene matches. Germline lookup yields CDR1 MNHEY and CDR2 SVGAGI. The CDR3 DNA sequence: TGTGCCAGCAGTCAGACAGGGAACTATGGCTACACCTTC. Translated: CASSQTGNYGYTF.

The chain employs TRBV30 and TRBJ2-3; the match to TRBD2 covers 8 bases. From germline, CDR1 is GTSNPN and CDR2 SVGIG (reference sequence). Trimming removed 0 bases from V and 4 bases from J; junction bases left unmatched: 3. The CDR3 sequence is 14 residues long. This chain's CDR3 is CAWSVAGGSDTQYF. CDR3 nucleotide sequence: TGTGCCTGGAGTGTTGCGGGAGGTTCAGATACGCAGTATTTT.

This clone was detected only a few times. The rearrangement links TRBV14 to TRBJ2-7, with 7 bases matching TRBD2. Germline CDR1 reads SGHDN; CDR2 reads FVKESK. With 4 bases clipped from V and 2 bases from J, the junction kept 8 bases outside the gene matches. This CDR3 has 15 amino acids. As DNA, the CDR3 is TGTGCCAGCAGCCTAGGCGGGAGAACCACCTACGAGCAGTACTTC. Amino acids: CASSLGGRTTYEQYF. Supplemented by reference TRBV14 and TRBJ2-7, the full variable domain reads EAGVTQFPSHSVIEKGQTVTLRCDPISGHDNLYWYRRVMGKEIKFLLHFVKESKQDESGMPNNRFLAERTGGTYSTLKVQPAELEDSGVYFCASSLGGRTTYEQYFGPGTRLTVT.

The chain joins TRBV5-5 to TRBJ2-7; 9 bases are shared with TRBD1. The CDR3 loop spans 15 amino acids. Looked up from germline, CDR1 is SGHKS and CDR2 is YYEKEE (reference sequence). V trimming: 4 bases; J trimming: 0 bases; junction bases outside the gene matches: 5. DNA for the CDR3: TGTGCCAGCAGCGTGACAGGGGGGCCCTCCTACGAGCAGTACTTC. This translates into CASSVTGGPSYEQYF.

CDR3 region: CASSQVRDRGHAEAFF. In DNA, the CDR3 is TGTGCCAGCAGCCAAGTAAGGGACAGGGGGCATGCTGAAGCTTTCTTT. V usage is TRBV3-1 (or the pseudogene TRBV3-2) and J usage is TRBJ1-1, with TRBD1 matching over 12 bases. In germline, CDR1 is LGHDT, CDR2 YNNKEL (reference sequence). Losses at the gene ends were 1 base for V and 6 bases for J; bases not matched to a gene: 6. This CDR3 comprises 16 residues.

This clone came up once. This chain joins TRBV29-1 and TRBJ2-1, with 16 bases aligning to TRBD2. Trimming cost V 6 bases and J 1 base; bases outside gene matches: 3. The germline CDR1 and CDR2 sequences are SQVTM and ANQGSEA. This CDR3 has 16 residues. CDR3 amino acids: CSVTGLAGGSYNEQFF. CDR3 in DNA: TGCAGCGTAACGGGACTAGCGGGAGGGTCCTACAATGAGCAGTTCTTC.

This chain uses TRBV27 with TRBJ2-7; D may be TRBD1 (6 bases). The V end lost 6 bases, the J end lost 2 bases, and 11 bases lay between the germline ends. CDR1 and CDR2 (germline): MNHEY, SMNVEV (reference sequence). This CDR3 comprises 13 residues. Here the CDR3 reads CASRAGATYEQYF. CDR3 sequence (DNA): TGTGCCAGCAGGGCAGGGGCTACCTACGAGCAGTACTTC.

V usage is TRBV18 and J usage is TRBJ2-7; 14 nucleotides agree with TRBD2. Germline V gives CDR1 KGHSH, CDR2 LQKENI. The junction had 8 bases not matched to a gene; V was cut back by 1 base and J by 6 bases. There are 17 residues in the CDR3. CDR3 bases: TGTGCCAGCTCACCACTGGGACTAGCGGGAGTCGATGGCGAGCAGTACTTC. Its translation is CASSPLGLAGVDGEQYF. Full variable domain (outside the CDR3, taken from reference TRBV18 and TRBJ2-7): NAGVMQNPRHLVRRRGQEARLRCSPMKGHSHVYWYRQLPEEGLKFMVYLQKENIIDESGMPKERFSAEFPKEGPSILRIQQVVRGDSAAYFCASSPLGLAGVDGEQYFGPGTRLTVT.

The chain couples TRBV11-2 to TRBJ2-7; the D gene is possibly TRBD1 (6 bases). The V gene lost 1 base and the J gene lost 7 bases, with 8 bases spanning the gap. CDR1 is SGHAT and CDR2 is FQNNGV in the germline V gene. The CDR3 covers 12 residues. In nucleotides, the CDR3 is TGTGCCAGCAGCTTAGCCCAGGGGGAGCAGTACTTC. Its translation is CASSLAQGEQYF.

The chain joins TRBV7-8 to TRBJ1-5; D gene uncertain. CDR1 SGHVS and CDR2 FQNEAQ come from the germline V gene. The CDR3 contains 12 residues. With 3 bases removed from V and 5 bases from J, the gap between germline ends came to 5 bases. CDR3 nucleotide sequence: TGTGCCAGCAGCTTTCGGGATCAGCCCCAGCATTTT. This gives the protein CASSFRDQPQHF.

This chain links TRBV11-2 with TRBJ2-3; TRBD1 matches at 7 bases. CDR3 size: 15 residues. CDR1 is SGHAT, CDR2 FQNNGV, per germline. V dropped 5 bases and J dropped 6; count of bases not matched to a gene: 11. The CDR3 is CASSTVAGGSDTQYF. The CDR3 DNA reads as TGTGCCAGCAGCACCGTTGCAGGGGGATCCGATACGCAGTATTTT.

This clone was detected only once. The chain joins TRBV4-2 to TRBJ2-2; 12 nucleotides agree with TRBD2. The germline V gene encodes CDR1 LGHNA and CDR2 YNFKEQ. Unmatched junction bases numbered 10, after V lost 1 base and J lost 7 bases. The CDR3 extends over 18 amino acids. As DNA, the CDR3 is TGTGCCAGCAGCCAAGTTCTAGCGGGGGGGCCTCTTGGCGGGGAGCTGTTTTTT. As protein: CASSQVLAGGPLGGELFF.

CDR3 sequence: CATRGGAGQAPYEQYF. Here the CDR3 DNA reads TGTGCCACCCGCGGGGGGGCGGGACAGGCCCCCTACGAGCAGTACTTC. The chain links TRBV5-6 to TRBJ2-7; D is perhaps TRBD2 (9 bases). V lost 9 bases and J 2 bases, leaving 24 bases between the germline ends. The germline V gene has CDR1 SGHDT and CDR2 YYEEEE. The CDR3 sequence is 16 residues long. Drawing the rest from reference TRBV5-6 and TRBJ2-7, the complete variable domain is DAGVTQSPTHLIKTRGQQVTLRCSPKSGHDTVSWYQQALGQGPQFIFQYYEEEERQRGNFPDRFSGHQFPNYSSELNVNALLLGDSALYLCATRGGAGQAPYEQYFGPGTRLTVT.

The gene calls are TRBV15 and TRBJ2-6; a weak D match, TRBD1 (6 bases). This CDR3 region has 18 residues. CDR1 and CDR2 from the germline V gene are LNHNV and YYDKDF (reference sequence). Trimming shortened V by 0 bases and J by 0 bases, and 12 bases separated the two germline ends. The CDR3 nucleotides are TGTGCCACCAGCAGAGATTTTTCAGGGGCCTCTGGGGCCAACGTCCTGACTTTC. Protein: CATSRDFSGASGANVLTF.

The chain recombines TRBV3-1 (or the pseudogene TRBV3-2) with TRBJ1-4; 9 positions agree with TRBD1. The CDR3 sequence is 19 residues long. Germline V lookup: CDR1 LGHDT, CDR2 YNNKEL (reference sequence). Trimming took 5 bases from V and 0 from J; bases not matched to a gene: 13. The CDR3 DNA reads as TGTGCCAGCAGCTTAGACAGGACAGGGGAGGGACCAACTAATGAAAAACTGTTTTTT. Its protein product is CASSLDRTGEGPTNEKLFF.